The rows below give T cell receptor beta chains drawn from one sample of a study of T cell changes during pregnancy in multiple sclerosis. Profiled with immunoSEQ multiplex PCR; TCRdb holds only in-frame clones, not every one. This table has about 21,000 clones, around 93% appearing once. Here the sequenced sample was CD4+ T cells from peripheral blood mononuclear cells, taken in the third trimester of pregnancy. The receptors here all came from a female donor with multiple sclerosis, enrolled in a pregnancy study. Both conserved end residues are part of each CDR3. The D gene is left open where the match is weak. Clone size appears in some rows only: once, few, many, or a class for an expanded clone.

j_gene,d_gene,v_gene,abundance,CDR3aa,CDR3nt
TRBJ2-7,.,TRBV6-8,few,CASSYLAHYEQYF,TGTGCCAGCAGTTACCTAGCCCACTACGAGCAGTACTTC
TRBJ1-4,TRBD1,TRBV12-5,.,CASGPGQTTNEKLFF,TGTGCTAGTGGTCCGGGACAGACAACTAATGAAAAACTGTTTTTT
TRBJ1-4,.,TRBV6-5,.,CASSYWRADGKLFF,TGTGCCAGCAGTTACTGGCGGGCAGATGGAAAACTGTTTTTT
TRBJ1-2,TRBD1,TRBV19,.,CASIDRVRGLNYGYTF,TGTGCCAGTATCGACAGGGTGAGGGGCCTAAACTATGGCTACACCTTC
TRBJ2-2,.,TRBV5-6,.,CASSLDGGVNTGELFF,TGTGCCAGCAGCTTGGATGGAGGGGTTAACACCGGGGAGCTGTTTTTT
TRBJ2-5,TRBD2,TRBV2,.,CASIRGTSGQETQYF,TGTGCCAGCATACGAGGGACTAGCGGCCAAGAGACCCAGTACTTC
TRBJ1-2,.,TRBV5-6,.,CASSLIGQTNYGYTF,TGTGCCAGCAGCTTGATAGGACAGACTAACTATGGCTACACCTTC
TRBJ1-1,.,TRBV6-5,once,CAIGGPANTEAFF,TGTGCCATCGGGGGGCCTGCGAACACTGAAGCTTTCTTT
TRBJ1-6,.,TRBV7-2,.,CASSFFNRVNSPLHF,TGTGCCAGCAGCTTCTTCAACAGGGTAAATTCACCCCTCCACTTT
TRBJ2-7,.,TRBV10-3,.,CAISESTLLGQKQYF,TGTGCCATCAGTGAGTCGACGCTTTTAGGACAGAAGCAGTACTTC
TRBJ1-2,.,TRBV7-8,once,CASSLSVSSNYGYTF,TGTGCCAGCAGCTTAAGTGTCAGTTCGAACTATGGCTACACCTTC
TRBJ2-3,TRBD2,TRBV5-1,.,CASSLAPSGYTDTQYF,TGCGCCAGCAGCTTGGCTCCTAGCGGCTACACAGATACGCAGTATTTT
TRBJ1-2,.,TRBV5-1,.,CASSLEGRVNYGYTF,TGCGCCAGCAGCTTGGAAGGCAGGGTCAACTATGGCTACACCTTC
TRBJ1-1,.,TRBV25-1,.,CATTTPSSWGPEAFF,TGTGCCACCACTACGCCTTCTTCATGGGGCCCTGAAGCTTTCTTT
TRBJ1-2,TRBD1,TRBV28,.,CASSLIGTAKGANYGYTF,TGTGCCAGCAGCCTAATAGGGACAGCCAAAGGGGCTAACTATGGCTACACCTTC
TRBJ1-1,.,TRBV7-3,.,CASSPKGLTDTEAFF,TGTGCCAGCAGCCCCAAAGGACTCACGGACACTGAAGCTTTCTTT
TRBJ1-4,TRBD1,TRBV9,.,CASSFGRGNEKLFF,TGTGCCAGCAGTTTTGGCAGGGGGAACGAAAAACTGTTTTTT
TRBJ2-5,TRBD2,TRBV9,.,CASSPMGLAEIQYF,TGTGCCAGCAGCCCCATGGGACTAGCGGAAATCCAGTACTTC
TRBJ2-3,TRBD1,TRBV6-6,.,CASSLGQGIRTDTQYF,TGTGCCAGCAGCCTCGGACAGGGGATTAGGACAGATACGCAGTATTTT
TRBJ2-5,TRBD1,TRBV7-2,.,CASSLSTGEETQYF,TGTGCCAGCAGCTTATCAACAGGGGAAGAGACCCAGTACTTC
TRBJ1-2,TRBD1,TRBV6-6,.,CASSYTPGQGRYGYTF,TGTGCCAGCAGTTACACCCCCGGACAGGGTCGTTATGGCTACACCTTC
TRBJ1-6,.,TRBV10-3,.,CAISESGRNSPLHF,TGTGCCATCAGTGAGTCGGGGCGGAATTCACCCCTCCACTTT
TRBJ2-5,TRBD1,TRBV5-1,.,CASSRTGGVETQYF,TGCGCCAGCAGCCGGACAGGGGGCGTGGAGACCCAGTACTTC
TRBJ1-5,.,TRBV5-6,once,CASSLGPNQPQHF,TGTGCCAGCAGCTTGGGGCCCAATCAGCCCCAGCATTTT
TRBJ2-1,TRBD2,TRBV5-1,once,CASSLLGGFFSYNEQFF,TGCGCCAGCAGCTTACTCGGGGGGTTCTTCTCCTACAATGAGCAGTTCTTC
TRBJ1-1,.,TRBV2,.,CASSSATGQLTEAFF,TGTGCCAGCAGTTCGGCTACGGGACAACTCACTGAAGCTTTCTTT
TRBJ1-5,.,TRBV10-2,.,CASSEGGKPQHF,TGCGCCAGCAGTGAGGGGGGGAAGCCCCAGCATTTT
TRBJ1-1,.,TRBV5-1,.,CASSSQGGPTEAFF,TGCGCCAGCAGCTCCCAGGGAGGGCCCACTGAAGCTTTCTTT
TRBJ1-3,.,TRBV4-3,.,CASSLTGSGNTIYF,TGCGCCAGCAGCCTTACAGGGTCCGGAAACACCATATATTTT
TRBJ2-7,TRBD2,TRBV7-9,.,CASSLVLGLAAGYEQYF,TGTGCCAGCAGCTTAGTTCTGGGACTAGCGGCCGGATACGAGCAGTACTTC
TRBJ2-3,TRBD1,TRBV10-3,few,CAISGTGTTDTQYF,TGTGCCATCAGTGGGACAGGGACTACAGATACGCAGTATTTT
TRBJ1-2,TRBD1,TRBV4-1,.,CASSPWGQGNGYTF,TGCGCCAGCAGCCCCTGGGGACAGGGTAACGGCTACACCTTC
TRBJ1-2,TRBD1,TRBV5-1,.,CASSLDRGYGYTF,TGCGCCAGCAGCTTGGACAGGGGCTATGGCTACACCTTC
TRBJ1-1,TRBD1,TRBV5-4,.,CASSPRDRVWTEAFF,TGTGCCAGCAGCCCCAGGGACAGGGTGTGGACTGAAGCTTTCTTT
TRBJ2-7,.,TRBV18,.,CASSPAPGNYEQYF,TGTGCCAGCTCTCCCGCCCCGGGGAACTACGAGCAGTACTTC
TRBJ1-5,.,TRBV7-2,.,CASSLEGQGGQPQHF,TGTGCCAGCAGCTTAGAGGGGCAGGGAGGCCAGCCCCAGCATTTT